This paragraph covers one TCR beta chain sequence. The data originate from a study of blood T cell repertoires in COVID-19. Authors' processing steps: The authors estimated nucleated cell counts from reference gene primer amplification. Profiled with immunoSEQ multiplex PCR; TCRdb holds only in-frame clones, not every one. Clone size and the V and J calls come from that table; the DNA yielded D and trimming. The sample contains roughly 180,000 clones, approximately 90% of which appear only once. Trimming stripped 7 bases from V and 1 base from J, with 13 bases between. The CDR3 contains 14 residues. Germline assignment: CDR1 MNHEY and CDR2 SVGAGI. Recruitment covered 25 or so US areas and drew participants whose ages spanned about 18 to 95 years.

The receptor comes from a woman in her 30s who had recovered from COVID-19. Material for sequencing was PBMCs or T cells enriched from blood (not recorded which). The chain carries TRBV6-5 and TRBJ1-1, with D hard to call. The CDR3 loop reads CASTEGPQNTEAFF. The CDR3 nucleotides read TGTGCCAGCACCGAGGGTCCCCAGAACACTGAAGCTTTCTTT.